The clone carrying this T cell receptor beta chain came up a few times. Its matching antigen is unknown. TCRdb used MiXCR to reprocess the 5' RACE reads, holding one entry per CDR3 protein. The table includes some 700,000 distinct CDR3 sequences, around 17% detected once. The data were obtained in a study of CD8 T cells in ankylosing spondylitis. This CDR3 is built from 12 residues. Germline V gene data show CDR1 as MDHEN and CDR2 as SYDVKM. General study results and limits: Disease-linked clones bore a CD8+ phenotype, appearing relatively rarely in peripheral blood. There was a TCR beta motif, made of fewer than 10 highly homologous variants, that appeared characteristic of ankylosing spondylitis blood. Clones linked to disease were reported to show significant enrichment in matched ankylosing spondylitis synovial fluid.

The rearrangement uses TRBV28 and TRBJ2-7; D unresolved. Material: blood, either unsorted or a sorted T cell fraction (not recorded which). The origin of this receptor is a male donor with ankylosing spondylitis. CDR3: CASRSLSNEQYF. The CDR3, as DNA: TGTGCAAGCCGGTCCCTGTCGAACGAGCAGTACTTC.